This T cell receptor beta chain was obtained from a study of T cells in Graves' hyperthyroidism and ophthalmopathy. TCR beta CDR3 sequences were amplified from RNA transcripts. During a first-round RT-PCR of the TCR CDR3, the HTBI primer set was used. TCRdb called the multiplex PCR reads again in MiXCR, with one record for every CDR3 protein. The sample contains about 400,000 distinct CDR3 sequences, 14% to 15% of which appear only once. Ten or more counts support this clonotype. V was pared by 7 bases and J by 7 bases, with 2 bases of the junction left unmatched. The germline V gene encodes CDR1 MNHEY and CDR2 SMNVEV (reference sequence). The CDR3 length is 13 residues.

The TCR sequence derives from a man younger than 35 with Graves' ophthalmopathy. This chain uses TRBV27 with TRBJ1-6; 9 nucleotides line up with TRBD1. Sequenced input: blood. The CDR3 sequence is CASTGQGNSPLHF. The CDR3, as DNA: TGTGCCAGCACGGGACAGGGAAATTCACCCCTCCACTTT.